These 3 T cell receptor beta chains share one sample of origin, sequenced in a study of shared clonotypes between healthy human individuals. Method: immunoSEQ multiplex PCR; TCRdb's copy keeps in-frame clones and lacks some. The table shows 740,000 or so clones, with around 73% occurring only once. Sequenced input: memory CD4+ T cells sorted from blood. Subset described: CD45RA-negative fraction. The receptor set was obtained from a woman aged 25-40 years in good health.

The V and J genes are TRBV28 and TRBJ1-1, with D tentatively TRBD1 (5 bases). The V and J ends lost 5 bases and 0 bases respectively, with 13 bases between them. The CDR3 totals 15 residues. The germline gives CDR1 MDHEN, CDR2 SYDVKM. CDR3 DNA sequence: TGTGCCAGCAGTCTCTGGGGGACCATGAACACTGAAGCTTTCTTT. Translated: CASSLWGTMNTEAFF.

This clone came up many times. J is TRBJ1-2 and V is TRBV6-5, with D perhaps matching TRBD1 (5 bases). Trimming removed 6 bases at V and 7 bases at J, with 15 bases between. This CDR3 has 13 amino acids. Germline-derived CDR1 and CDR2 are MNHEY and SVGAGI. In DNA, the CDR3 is TGTGCCAGCAGGGAACGGACAAGTGGTGGCTACACCTTC. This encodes CASRERTSGGYTF.

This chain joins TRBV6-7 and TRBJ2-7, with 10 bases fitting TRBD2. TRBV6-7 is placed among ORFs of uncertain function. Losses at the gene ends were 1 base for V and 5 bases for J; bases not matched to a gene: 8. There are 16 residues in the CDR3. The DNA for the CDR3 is TGTGCCAGCAGTTACTGCGCTCTAGCGGGAGAGCACGAGCAGTACTTC. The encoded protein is CASSYCALAGEHEQYF.